The source of this TCR beta chain is a study of cytomegalovirus exposure and HLA in healthy donors. PCR amplification relied on 60 Vbeta primers (plus 13 Jbeta primers). Sequenced by immunoSEQ multiplex PCR; TCRdb stores in-frame clones only, minus some. The table lists 90,000 to 120,000 clones, roughly four fifths of them singletons, with about 2.5% in the top ten. The source of this sequence is a man aged 18 to 30 in good health and CMV-seronegative. Sequenced material: PBMCs.

In DNA form, the CDR3 reads TGCGCCAGCAGTCAATCTTTTCACGAGCGGAGCCTTGAAGCTTTCTTT. Amino acids: CASSQSFHERSLEAFF. This chain links TRBV23-1 with TRBJ1-1; D unresolved. TRBV23-1 is treated as an ORF (open reading frame) with a function not yet certain. V shed 0 bases and J shed 7 bases, with 18 bases lying between them. The CDR3 consists of 16 residues.